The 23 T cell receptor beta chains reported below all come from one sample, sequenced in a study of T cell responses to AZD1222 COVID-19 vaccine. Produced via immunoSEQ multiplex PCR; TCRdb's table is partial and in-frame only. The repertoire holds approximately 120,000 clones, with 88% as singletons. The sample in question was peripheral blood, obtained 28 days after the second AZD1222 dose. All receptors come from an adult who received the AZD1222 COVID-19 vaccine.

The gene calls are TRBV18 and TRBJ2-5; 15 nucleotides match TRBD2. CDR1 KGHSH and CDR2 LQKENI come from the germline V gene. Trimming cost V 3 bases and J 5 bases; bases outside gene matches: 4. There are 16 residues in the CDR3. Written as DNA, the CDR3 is TGTGCCAGCTCACCCCGGACTAGCGGGGGGGTGGAGACCCAGTACTTC. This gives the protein CASSPRTSGGVETQYF.

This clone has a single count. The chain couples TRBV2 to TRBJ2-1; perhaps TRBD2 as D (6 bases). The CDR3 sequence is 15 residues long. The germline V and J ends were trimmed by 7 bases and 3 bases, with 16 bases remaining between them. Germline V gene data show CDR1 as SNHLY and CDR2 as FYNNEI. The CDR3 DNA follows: TGTGCCAGCAACCCCCGGGACTCCAACTACAATGAGCAGTTCTTC. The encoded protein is CASNPRDSNYNEQFF.

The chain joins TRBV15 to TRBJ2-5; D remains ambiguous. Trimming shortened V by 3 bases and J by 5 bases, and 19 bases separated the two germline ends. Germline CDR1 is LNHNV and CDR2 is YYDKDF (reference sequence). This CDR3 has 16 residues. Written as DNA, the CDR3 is TGTGCCACCAGCAGCCCAGAGGAACTTGCTTGGGAGACCCAGTACTTC. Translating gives CATSSPEELAWETQYF.

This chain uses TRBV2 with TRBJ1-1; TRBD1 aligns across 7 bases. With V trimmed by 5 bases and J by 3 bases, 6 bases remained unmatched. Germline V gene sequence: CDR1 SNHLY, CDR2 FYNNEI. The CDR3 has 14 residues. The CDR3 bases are TGTGCCAGCAGTTACAGGGGTTCGGACACTGAAGCTTTCTTT. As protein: CASSYRGSDTEAFF.

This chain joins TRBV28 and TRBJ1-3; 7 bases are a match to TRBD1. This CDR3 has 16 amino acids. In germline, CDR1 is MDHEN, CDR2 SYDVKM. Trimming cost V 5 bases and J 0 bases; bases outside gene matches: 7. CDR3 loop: CASSDLGQFSGNTIYF. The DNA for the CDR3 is TGTGCCAGCAGTGATTTGGGACAGTTCTCTGGAAACACCATATATTTT.

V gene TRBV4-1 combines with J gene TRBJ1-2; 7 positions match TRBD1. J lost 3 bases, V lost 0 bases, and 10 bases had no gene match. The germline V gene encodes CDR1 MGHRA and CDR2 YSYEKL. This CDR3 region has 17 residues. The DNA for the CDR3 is TGCGCCAGCAGCCAAGATTCGGCAGGGGGATTGTACTATGGCTACACCTTC. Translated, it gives CASSQDSAGGLYYGYTF.

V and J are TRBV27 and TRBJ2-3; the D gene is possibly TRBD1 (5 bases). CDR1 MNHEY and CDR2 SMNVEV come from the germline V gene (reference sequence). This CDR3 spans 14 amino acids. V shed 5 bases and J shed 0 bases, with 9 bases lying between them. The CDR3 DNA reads TGTGCCAGCAGTCCCCGACAGAGCACAGATACGCAGTATTTT. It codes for CASSPRQSTDTQYF.

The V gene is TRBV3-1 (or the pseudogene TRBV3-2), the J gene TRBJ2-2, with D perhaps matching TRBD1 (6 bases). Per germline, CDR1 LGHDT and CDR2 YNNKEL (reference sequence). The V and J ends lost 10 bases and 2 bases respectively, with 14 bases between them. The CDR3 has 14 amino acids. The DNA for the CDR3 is TGTGCCACCAGAGTACAGGGCAACACCGGGGAGCTGTTTTTT. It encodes CATRVQGNTGELFF.

DNA for the CDR3: TGTGCCAGTACACGGAGGGCGGGAGTGGACGGTGAGCAGTTCTTC. It translates to CASTRRAGVDGEQFF. The chain joins TRBV19 to TRBJ2-1; TRBD2 matches 7 bases. Germline-derived CDR1 and CDR2 are LNHDA and SQIVND (reference sequence). The CDR3 loop spans 15 amino acids. The V and J ends lost 7 bases and 9 bases, in that order; junction bases with no gene match: 15. The whole variable domain, filled in from reference TRBV19 and TRBJ2-1, reads DGGITQSPKYLFRKEGQNVTLSCEQNLNHDAMYWYRQDPGQGLRLIYYSQIVNDFQKGDIAEGYSVSREKKESFPLTVTSAQKNPTAFYLCASTRRAGVDGEQFFGPGTRLTVL.

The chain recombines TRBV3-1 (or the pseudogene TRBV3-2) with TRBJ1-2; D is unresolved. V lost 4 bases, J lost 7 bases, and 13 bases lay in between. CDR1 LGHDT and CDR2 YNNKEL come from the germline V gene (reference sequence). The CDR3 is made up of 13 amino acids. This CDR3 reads CASSPRRESGYTF. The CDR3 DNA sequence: TGTGCCAGCAGCCCCCGGAGGGAGAGTGGCTACACCTTC.

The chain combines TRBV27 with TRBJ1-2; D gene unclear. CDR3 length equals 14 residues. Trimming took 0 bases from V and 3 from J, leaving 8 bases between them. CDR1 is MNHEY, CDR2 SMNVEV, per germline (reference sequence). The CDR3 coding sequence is TGTGCCAGCAGTTTATCCCCGTATGACTATGGCTACACCTTC. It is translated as CASSLSPYDYGYTF.

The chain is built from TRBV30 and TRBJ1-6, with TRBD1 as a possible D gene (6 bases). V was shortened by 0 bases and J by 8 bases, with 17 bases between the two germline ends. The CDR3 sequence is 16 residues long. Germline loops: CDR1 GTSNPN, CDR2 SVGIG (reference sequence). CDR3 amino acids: CAWSVSGGARDSPLHF. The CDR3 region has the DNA TGTGCCTGGAGTGTATCGGGGGGGGCCAGAGATTCACCCCTCCACTTT.

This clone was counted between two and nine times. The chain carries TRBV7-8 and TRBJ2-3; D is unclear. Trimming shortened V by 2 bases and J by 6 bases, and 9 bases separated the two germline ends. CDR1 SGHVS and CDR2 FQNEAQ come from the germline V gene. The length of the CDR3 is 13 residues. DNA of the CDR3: TGTGCCAGCAGCTTAAGTAGTTTGGATACGCAGTATTTT. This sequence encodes CASSLSSLDTQYF.

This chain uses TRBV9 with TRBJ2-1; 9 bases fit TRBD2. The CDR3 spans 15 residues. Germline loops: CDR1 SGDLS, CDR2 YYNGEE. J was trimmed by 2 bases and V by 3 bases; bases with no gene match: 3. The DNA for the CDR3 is TGTGCCAGCAGCGCTAGCGGGGCGACCTACAATGAGCAGTTCTTC. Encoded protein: CASSASGATYNEQFF.

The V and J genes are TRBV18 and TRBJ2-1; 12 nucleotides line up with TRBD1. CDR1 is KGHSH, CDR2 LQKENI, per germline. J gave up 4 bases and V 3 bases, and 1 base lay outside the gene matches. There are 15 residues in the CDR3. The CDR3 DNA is TGTGCCAGCTCACCGGGACAGGGGGCTTACAATGAGCAGTTCTTC. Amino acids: CASSPGQGAYNEQFF.

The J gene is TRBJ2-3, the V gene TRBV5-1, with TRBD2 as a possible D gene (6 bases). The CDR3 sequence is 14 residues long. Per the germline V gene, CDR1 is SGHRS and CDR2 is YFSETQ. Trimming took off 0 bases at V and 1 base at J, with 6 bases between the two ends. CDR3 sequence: CASSLGEGTDTQYF. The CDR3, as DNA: TGCGCCAGCAGCTTGGGGGAGGGCACAGATACGCAGTATTTT.

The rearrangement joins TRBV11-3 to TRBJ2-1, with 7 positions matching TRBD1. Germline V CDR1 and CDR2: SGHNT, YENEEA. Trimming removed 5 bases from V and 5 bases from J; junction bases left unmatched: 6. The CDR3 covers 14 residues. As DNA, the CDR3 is TGTGCCAGCAGCCGACAGGGTCGGAACAATGAGCAGTTCTTC. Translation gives CASSRQGRNNEQFF.

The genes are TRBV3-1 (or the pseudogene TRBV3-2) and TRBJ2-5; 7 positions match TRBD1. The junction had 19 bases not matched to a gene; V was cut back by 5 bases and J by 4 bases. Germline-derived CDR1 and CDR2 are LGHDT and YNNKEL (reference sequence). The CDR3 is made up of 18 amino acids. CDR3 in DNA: TGTGCCAGCAGCGCGCCCAATTACCTACAGGGGACGATAGAGACCCAGTACTTC. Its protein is CASSAPNYLQGTIETQYF.

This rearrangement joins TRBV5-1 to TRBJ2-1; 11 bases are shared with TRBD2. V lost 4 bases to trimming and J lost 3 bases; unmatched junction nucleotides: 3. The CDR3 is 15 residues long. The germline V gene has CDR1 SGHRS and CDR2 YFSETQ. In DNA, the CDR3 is TGCGCCAGCAGCCCGACTAGCGGGAACTACAATGAGCAGTTCTTC. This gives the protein CASSPTSGNYNEQFF.

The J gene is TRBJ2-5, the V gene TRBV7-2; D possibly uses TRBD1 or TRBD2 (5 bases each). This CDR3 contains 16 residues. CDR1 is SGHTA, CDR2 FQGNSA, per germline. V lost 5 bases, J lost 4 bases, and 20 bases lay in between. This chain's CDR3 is CASSPGAARRRETQYF. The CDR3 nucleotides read TGTGCCAGCAGCCCCGGGGCCGCCCGAAGGCGAGAGACCCAGTACTTC.

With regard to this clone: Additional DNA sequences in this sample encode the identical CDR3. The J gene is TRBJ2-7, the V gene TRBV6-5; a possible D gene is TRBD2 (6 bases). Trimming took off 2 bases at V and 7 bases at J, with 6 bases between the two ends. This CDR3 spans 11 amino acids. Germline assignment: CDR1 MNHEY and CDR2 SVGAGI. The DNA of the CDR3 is TGTGCCAGCAGTTACGGGGGGGAGCAGTACTTC. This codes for CASSYGGEQYF.

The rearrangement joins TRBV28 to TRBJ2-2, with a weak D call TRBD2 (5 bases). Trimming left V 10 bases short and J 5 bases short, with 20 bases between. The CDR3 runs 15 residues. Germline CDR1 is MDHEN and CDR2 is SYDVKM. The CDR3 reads CATSSPPGSTGELFF. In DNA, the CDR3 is TGTGCCACCTCATCTCCGCCGGGATCTACCGGGGAGCTGTTTTTT.

In DNA form, the CDR3 reads TGCAGCGTTTCGGAGCGGGAGCCTCTCGAGCAGTACTTC. Amino acids: CSVSEREPLEQYF. The gene calls are TRBV29-1 and TRBJ2-7; the match to TRBD2 covers 8 bases. Trimming removed 5 bases from V and 6 bases from J; junction bases left unmatched: 9. The CDR3 contains 13 residues. Germline-derived CDR1 and CDR2 are SQVTM and ANQGSEA.